The rows below give T cell receptor beta chains drawn from one sample of a study of T cells after posttransplantation cyclophosphamide. Libraries were prepared by immunoSEQ multiplex PCR; TCRdb keeps only in-frame clonotypes and omits some of them. The sample holds 7,000 to 9,500 clones, and no clone turns up only once. The sequences come from PBMCs, collected less than 370 days after allogeneic stem cell transplant with posttransplant cyclophosphamide. These receptors were taken from a male patient aged 45 to 59 who received an allogeneic stem cell transplant from a related donor and was CMV-positive. Some T cells may have originated in the graft donor. Each CDR3 is given without its conserved first and last residue. A D gene is named only where the DNA matches it firmly.

j_call v_call d_call cdr3_aa
TRBJ2-5 TRBV5-1 TRBD1 ASIVGTGVETQY
TRBJ1-2 TRBV5-1 TRBD1 ASSKEAGGASTYGYT
TRBJ2-7 TRBV6-5 . ASSYSESYEQY
TRBJ1-1 TRBV18 . ASSATGMNTEAF
TRBJ2-3 TRBV5-5 . ASTMSRVTDTQY
TRBJ2-7 TRBV6-7 TRBD2 ASSLPPGGISYEQY
TRBJ2-1 TRBV4-1 TRBD2 ASSQVTSGTNEQF
TRBJ2-1 TRBV11-3 . ASSFLWRDEQF
TRBJ2-7 TRBV9 TRBD1 ASSVGGAGGFFYEQY
TRBJ2-1 TRBV12-5 TRBD2 ASGWVPVLAGVYEQF
TRBJ2-5 TRBV6-1 . ASRAGQIEETQY
TRBJ2-7 TRBV6-5 . ASSYGRAYEQY
TRBJ1-2 TRBV25-1 . ASSEFERGAYYGYT
TRBJ2-1 TRBV5-4 . ASSLTAVYNEQF
TRBJ1-6 TRBV5-4 . ASSSGQTGSPLH
TRBJ2-7 TRBV13 . ASSSQESQGPYEQY
TRBJ2-2 TRBV7-9 TRBD2 ASSLAGSGANTGELF
TRBJ2-1 TRBV15 TRBD2 ATSRDLEGAGTYNEQF
TRBJ1-1 TRBV2 . ASSVGPAEAF
TRBJ1-2 TRBV27 TRBD1 ASSSSLGGHGYT